Below, one T cell receptor (beta chain) is given with its context. Its specificity is unknown. A read error is possible here, since a much larger clone lies one base away. The data originate from a study of glioma-infiltrating T cells. Broader study findings: Very few CDR3 sequences were shared between tissue and blood.

The V gene's germline CDR1 is MNHNS and CDR2 SASEGT. CDR3 size: 14 residues. Amplification of TCR alpha and beta CDR3 regions from RNA used iRepertoire nested multiplex PCR. One-step reverse transcription and amplification started from approximately 100-400 ng of tissue mRNA or PBMC total RNA. TCRdb analysed the multiplex PCR reads with MiXCR anew, one entry per CDR3 protein. The sample consists of about 21,000 distinct CDR3 sequences, roughly 24% of them appearing once. Sequenced material: glioma tissue, nonneoplastic brain tissue, or PBMCs (not recorded which). This clonotype was obtained from a human donor with low-grade glioma or glioblastoma, undergoing nonglioma brain surgery, or in good health (not recorded which). This chain connects TRBV6-1 to TRBJ1-6; TRBD1 matches at 9 bases. The CDR3 loop is CASSRTGVNSPLNF. DNA of the CDR3: TGTGCCAGCAGTCGGACAGGGGTTAATTCACCCCTCAACTTT.